The source of this T cell receptor beta chain is a study of T-cell reconstitution after alpha-beta-depleted transplantation in children. Study-wide findings and caveats: At the one-year point after transplant, T-cell counts and TCRbeta diversity were found to come mostly from T cells that had been newly produced. Several hundred expanded graft clones reportedly supplied alpha-beta T cells about two months after transplant. Some patients showed high day-60 TCRbeta diversity, which derived from surviving recipient T cells and thymic progenitors.

This clonotype occurred a few times. Its specificity is not known. This sample's TCRbeta library carried unique molecular identifier barcodes. TCRdb redid the calling of the PCR reads with MiXCR, one entry per CDR3 protein. Counted here are roughly 310,000 distinct CDR3 sequences, approximately 23% occurring once; the ten biggest clones make up roughly 11%. CDR3 length: 15 amino acids. Germline CDR1 MDHEN, CDR2 SYDVKM. The ends were cut back, 4 bases at V and 4 bases at J, with 16 bases in the middle. Material: PBMCs, mostly from graft donor cells, obtained 180 days after TCRalphabeta/CD19-depleted stem cell transplant. The TCR originated in a male patient aged 5 to 17 who had a stem cell transplant for acute lymphoblastic leukemia, so the T cells may come from the graft donor. This rearrangement joins TRBV28 to TRBJ1-1; a weak D match, TRBD1 (6 bases). CDR3: CASSSGGGVGTEAFF. In DNA form, the CDR3 reads TGTGCCAGCAGTTCGGGGGGCGGGGTGGGCACTGAAGCTTTCTTT.